The 17 T cell receptor beta chains presented below share a single source sample, sequenced in a study of cytomegalovirus exposure and HLA in healthy donors. Primers for the PCR totalled 60 Vbeta and 13 Jbeta. Sequencing was performed with immunoSEQ multiplex PCR; in TCRdb, only in-frame clones are kept and a portion is missing. Here the sample spans 200,000 to 250,000 clones, 82% being singletons. What was sequenced was PBMCs. The receptor source for this set is a woman between 40 and 55 years old in good health and CMV-seronegative.

This clone has just one count. The J gene is TRBJ2-7, the V gene TRBV28, with 9 bases identical to TRBD1. In germline, CDR1 is MDHEN, CDR2 SYDVKM. This CDR3 region has 16 residues. V lost 6 bases to trimming and J lost 4 bases; unmatched junction nucleotides: 13. The CDR3 sequence: CASSTPGQGAGYEQYF. The CDR3 coding sequence is TGTGCCAGCAGCACACCGGGACAGGGTGCCGGTTACGAGCAGTACTTC.

Notes on this clone: In the same sample, other DNA sequences code for this CDR3. The chain has TRBV18 and TRBJ2-1; D possibly corresponds to TRBD2 (6 bases). Germline V gives CDR1 KGHSH, CDR2 LQKENI. The CDR3 loop spans 13 amino acids. V was trimmed by 2 bases and J by 4 bases, leaving 6 bases between them. Here the CDR3 reads CASSPAGYNEQFF. DNA for the CDR3: TGTGCCAGCTCACCAGCGGGGTACAATGAGCAGTTCTTC.

This chain links TRBV13 with TRBJ1-3; the D gene is possibly TRBD1 (6 bases). V was trimmed by 4 bases and J by 4 bases, leaving 20 bases between them. CDR3 length: 17 residues. Looked up from germline, CDR1 is PRHDT and CDR2 is FYEKMQ (reference sequence). The DNA of the CDR3 is TGTGCCAGCAGCTGGGGACCTACAGGGCTATCAGGAAACACCATATATTTT. This encodes CASSWGPTGLSGNTIYF. Together with reference TRBV13 and TRBJ1-3, the CDR3 gives the full variable domain: AAGVIQSPRHLIKEKRETATLKCYPIPRHDTVYWYQQGPGQDPQFLISFYEKMQSDKGSIPDRFSAQQFSDYHSELNMSSLELGDSALYFCASSWGPTGLSGNTIYFGEGSWLTVV.

This CDR3 reads CAWSHRGTQPQHF. The DNA for the CDR3 is TGTGCCTGGAGCCACAGGGGCACTCAGCCCCAGCATTTT. The V call is TRBV30, the J call TRBJ1-5; 7 bases line up with TRBD1. The CDR3 extends over 13 amino acids. Germline values: CDR1 GTSNPN, CDR2 SVGIG (reference sequence). V gave up 3 bases and J gave up 6 bases; unmatched junction bases: 5.

This clone showed up just a few times. The chain has TRBV27 and TRBJ2-1, with 8 bases identical to TRBD2. Trimming took 3 bases from V and 7 from J; bases not matched to a gene: 11. Looked up from germline, CDR1 is MNHEY and CDR2 is SMNVEV (reference sequence). There are 16 residues in the CDR3. CDR3 amino acids: CASSFFSGRSGNEQFF. DNA of the CDR3: TGTGCCAGCAGTTTCTTCAGCGGGAGAAGCGGGAATGAGCAGTTCTTC.

The rearrangement uses TRBV19 and TRBJ2-3; unclear D gene. Per the germline V gene, CDR1 is LNHDA and CDR2 is SQIVND (reference sequence). CDR3 length: 11 amino acids. With 7 bases removed from V and 12 bases from J, the gap between germline ends came to 14 bases. CDR3 loop: CASNNRGAQYF. As DNA, the CDR3 is TGTGCCAGTAATAATCGCGGTGCCCAGTATTTT.

The chain carries TRBV4-1 and TRBJ1-1, with a possible D match to TRBD1 (6 bases). CDR1 is MGHRA, CDR2 YSYEKL, per germline. The CDR3 runs to 15 residues. Trimming left V 4 bases short and J 0 bases short, with 12 bases between. CDR3 sequence: CASSPAQGLNTEAFF. The DNA for the CDR3 is TGCGCCAGCAGCCCCGCACAGGGATTGAACACTGAAGCTTTCTTT.

The genes are TRBV28 and TRBJ2-3, with TRBD2 matching over 10 bases. This CDR3 is 19 amino acids long. Germline CDR1 MDHEN, CDR2 SYDVKM. The junction had 17 bases not matched to a gene; V was cut back by 4 bases and J by 4 bases. The CDR3 spells CASSSPSSPGLALADTQYF. The DNA for the CDR3 is TGTGCCAGCAGTTCCCCTTCTTCGCCGGGACTAGCGTTAGCAGATACGCAGTATTTT.

The chain employs TRBV5-1 and TRBJ2-6; the D gene is possibly TRBD1 (5 bases). This CDR3 spans 16 amino acids. Germline lookup yields CDR1 SGHRS and CDR2 YFSETQ. The V end was cut by 0 bases, the J end by 0 bases, with 7 bases between. The CDR3 spells CASSLGGGSGANVLTF. CDR3 bases: TGCGCCAGCAGCTTGGGGGGCGGCTCTGGGGCCAACGTCCTGACTTTC. The entire variable domain, with the rest obtained from reference TRBV5-1 and TRBJ2-6, is as follows: KAGVTQTPRYLIKTRGQQVTLSCSPISGHRSVSWYQQTPGQGLQFLFEYFSETQRNKGNFPGRFSGRQFSNSRSEMNVSTLELGDSALYLCASSLGGGSGANVLTFGAGSRLTVL.

A note on this clone: The same CDR3 also results from other DNA sequences found in this sample. This chain uses TRBV6-1 with TRBJ1-5; TRBD1 is a possible D gene (6 bases). CDR3 length: 14 residues. V shed 7 bases and J shed 1 base, with 11 bases lying between them. CDR1 MNHNS and CDR2 SASEGT come from the germline V gene. The CDR3 protein is CASNPTGSNQPQHF. CDR3 nucleotide sequence: TGTGCCAGCAACCCGACAGGAAGCAATCAGCCCCAGCATTTT.

This clone was found once. The chain is built from TRBV7-9 and TRBJ2-3; D perhaps matches TRBD1 (6 bases). The CDR3 runs to 15 residues. CDR1 is SEHNR and CDR2 is FQNEAQ in the germline V gene (reference sequence). V lost 5 bases and J 0 bases, leaving 12 bases between the germline ends. The CDR3 DNA reads TGTGCCAGCAGCATAACAGGGTCCAGCACAGATACGCAGTATTTT. Translation gives CASSITGSSTDTQYF.

The gene calls are TRBV2 and TRBJ2-7; D is unclear. The CDR3 is 12 amino acids. V lost 5 bases to trimming and J lost 2 bases, with 7 bases between them. The germline V gene has CDR1 SNHLY and CDR2 FYNNEI. The chain's CDR3 is CASSLQPYEQYF. CDR3 in DNA: TGTGCCAGCAGTTTACAGCCCTACGAGCAGTACTTC.

The chain carries TRBV6-6 and TRBJ2-3; 7 bases are a match to TRBD2. CDR3 length: 16 residues. From germline, CDR1 is MNHNY and CDR2 SVGAGI (reference sequence). V shed 4 bases and J 0 bases; nucleotides not matched to a gene: 7. Here the CDR3 reads CASSWGGPPSTDTQYF. In DNA, the CDR3 is TGTGCCAGCAGTTGGGGGGGTCCCCCTAGCACAGATACGCAGTATTTT.

This clone was observed a single time. This chain joins TRBV18 and TRBJ2-5; weak D call: TRBD2 (5 bases). This CDR3 spans 13 amino acids. Trimming took 6 bases from V and 2 from J, leaving 10 bases between them. Looked up from germline, CDR1 is KGHSH and CDR2 is LQKENI. The CDR3 nucleotides are TGTGCCAGCTCCACCGGGATACAAGAGACCCAGTACTTC. Protein sequence: CASSTGIQETQYF.

The V gene is TRBV28, the J gene TRBJ2-3; possibly TRBD1 for D (5 bases). The CDR3 is 14 residues long. V was cut by 3 bases and J by 4 bases, with 11 bases left in between. CDR1 is MDHEN and CDR2 is SYDVKM in the germline V gene. CDR3 nucleotide sequence: TGTGCCAGCAGTTTGGTTGGGGCGGCAGATACGCAGTATTTT. It yields the protein CASSLVGAADTQYF.

This rearrangement joins TRBV12-5 to TRBJ1-1; 9 positions match TRBD1. Germline-derived CDR1 and CDR2 are LGHNT and FRNRAP. The V gene end was trimmed by 6 bases and the J gene end by 8 bases; junction bases not matched to a gene: 10. The CDR3 extends over 14 amino acids. The CDR3 loop is CASGRGTGHLEAFF. The CDR3 coding sequence is TGTGCTAGTGGCCGAGGGACAGGGCACTTAGAAGCTTTCTTT.

In this sample, this clone turned up once. The gene calls are TRBV19 and TRBJ2-7; 7 nucleotides match TRBD1. CDR1 LNHDA and CDR2 SQIVND come from the germline V gene (reference sequence). The CDR3 extends over 14 amino acids. Germline trimming cut 3 bases from V and 5 bases from J; bases unmatched to any gene: 7. The CDR3 DNA reads TGTGCCAGTAGTATTACAGGGGATGGCGACGAGCAGTACTTC. It yields the protein CASSITGDGDEQYF.